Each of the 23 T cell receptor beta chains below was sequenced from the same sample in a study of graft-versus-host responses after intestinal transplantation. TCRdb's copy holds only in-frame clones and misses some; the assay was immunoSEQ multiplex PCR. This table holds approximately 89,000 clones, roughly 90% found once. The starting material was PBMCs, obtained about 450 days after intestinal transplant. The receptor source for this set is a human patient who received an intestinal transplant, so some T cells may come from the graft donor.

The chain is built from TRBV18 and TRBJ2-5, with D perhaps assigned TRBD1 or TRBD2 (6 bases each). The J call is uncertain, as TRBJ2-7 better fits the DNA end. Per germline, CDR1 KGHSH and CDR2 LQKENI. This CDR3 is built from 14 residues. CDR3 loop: CASSPLGGWGEQYF. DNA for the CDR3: TGTGCCAGCTCACCGTTAGGGGGGTGGGGCGAGCAGTACTTC.

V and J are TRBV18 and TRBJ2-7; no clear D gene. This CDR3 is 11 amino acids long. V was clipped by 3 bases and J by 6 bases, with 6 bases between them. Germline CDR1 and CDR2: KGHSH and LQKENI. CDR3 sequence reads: CASSPNSEQYF. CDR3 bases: TGTGCCAGCTCACCCAACAGCGAGCAGTACTTC.

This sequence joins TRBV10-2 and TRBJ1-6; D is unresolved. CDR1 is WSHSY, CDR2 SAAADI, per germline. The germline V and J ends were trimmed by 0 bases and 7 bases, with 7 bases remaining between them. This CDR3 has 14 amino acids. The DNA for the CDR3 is TGCGCCAGCAGTGAGTCGAGTGAGAATTCACCCCTCCACTTT. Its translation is CASSESSENSPLHF.

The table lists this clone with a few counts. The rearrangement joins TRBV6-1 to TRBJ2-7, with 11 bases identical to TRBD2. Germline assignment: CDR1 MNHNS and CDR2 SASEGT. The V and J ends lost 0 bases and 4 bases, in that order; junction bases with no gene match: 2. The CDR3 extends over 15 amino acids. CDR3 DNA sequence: TGTGCCAGCAGTGAAGCGTCTAGCGGGGGGTACGAGCAGTACTTC. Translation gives CASSEASSGGYEQYF.

The CDR3 coding sequence is TGTGCCAGCAGCTTGGAGGGGCCCACTGAAGCTTTCTTT. This codes for CASSLEGPTEAFF. The chain is built from TRBV5-4 and TRBJ1-1, with D possibly matching TRBD1 (5 bases). There are 13 residues in the CDR3. Germline loops: CDR1 SGHNT, CDR2 YYREEE (reference sequence). V lost 0 bases and J 4 bases, leaving 7 bases between the germline ends.

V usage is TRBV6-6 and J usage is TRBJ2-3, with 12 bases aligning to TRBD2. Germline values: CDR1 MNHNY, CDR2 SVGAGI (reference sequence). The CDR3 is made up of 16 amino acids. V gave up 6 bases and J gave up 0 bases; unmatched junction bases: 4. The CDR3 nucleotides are TGTGCCAGCAGCGGACTAGCGGGGACTAGCACAGATACGCAGTATTTT. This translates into CASSGLAGTSTDTQYF.

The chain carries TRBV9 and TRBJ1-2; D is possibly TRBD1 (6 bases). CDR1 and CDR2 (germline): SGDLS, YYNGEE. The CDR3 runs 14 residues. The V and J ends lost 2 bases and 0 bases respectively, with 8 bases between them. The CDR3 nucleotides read TGTGCCAGCAGCGTTAACAGGGCTAACTATGGCTACACCTTC. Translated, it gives CASSVNRANYGYTF. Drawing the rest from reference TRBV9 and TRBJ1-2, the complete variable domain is DSGVTQTPKHLITATGQRVTLRCSPRSGDLSVYWYQQSLDQGLQFLIQYYNGEERAKGNILERFSAQQFPDLHSELNLSSLELGDSALYFCASSVNRANYGYTFGSGTRLTVV.

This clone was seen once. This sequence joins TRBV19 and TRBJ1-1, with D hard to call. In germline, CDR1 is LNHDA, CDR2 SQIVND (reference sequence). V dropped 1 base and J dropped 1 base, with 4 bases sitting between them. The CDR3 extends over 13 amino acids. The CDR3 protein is CASSIGENTEAFF. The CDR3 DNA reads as TGTGCCAGTAGTATAGGGGAGAACACTGAAGCTTTCTTT.

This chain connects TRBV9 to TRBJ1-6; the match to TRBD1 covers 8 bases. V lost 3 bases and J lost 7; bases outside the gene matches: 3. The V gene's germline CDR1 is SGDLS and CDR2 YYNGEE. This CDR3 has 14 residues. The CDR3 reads CASSAGTGNSPLHF. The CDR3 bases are TGTGCCAGCAGCGCAGGGACAGGCAATTCACCCCTCCACTTT.

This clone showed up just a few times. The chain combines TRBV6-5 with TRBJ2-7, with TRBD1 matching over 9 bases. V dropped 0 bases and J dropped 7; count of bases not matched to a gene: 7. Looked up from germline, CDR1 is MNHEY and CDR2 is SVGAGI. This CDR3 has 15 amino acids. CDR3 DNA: TGTGCCAGCAGTTACTCGGTCCAGACAGGGGGGGAGCAGTACTTC. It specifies CASSYSVQTGGEQYF.

The CDR3 DNA sequence: TGTGCCAGCAGCCTCAAAACTAGCTCCCCCACAGATACGCAGTATTTT. Translation gives CASSLKTSSPTDTQYF. J is TRBJ2-3 and V is TRBV4-2, with D possibly TRBD2 on 6 matching bases. Germline assignment: CDR1 LGHNA and CDR2 YNFKEQ. This CDR3 has 16 amino acids. Trimming removed 4 bases from V and 2 bases from J, with 16 bases in between.

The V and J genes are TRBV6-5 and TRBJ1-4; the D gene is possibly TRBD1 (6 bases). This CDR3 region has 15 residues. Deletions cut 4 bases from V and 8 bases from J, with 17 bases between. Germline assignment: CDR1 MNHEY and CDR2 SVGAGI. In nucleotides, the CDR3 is TGTGCCAGCAGTTCCCGGGGGGCCCCAGGGGAAAAACTGTTTTTT. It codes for CASSSRGAPGEKLFF.

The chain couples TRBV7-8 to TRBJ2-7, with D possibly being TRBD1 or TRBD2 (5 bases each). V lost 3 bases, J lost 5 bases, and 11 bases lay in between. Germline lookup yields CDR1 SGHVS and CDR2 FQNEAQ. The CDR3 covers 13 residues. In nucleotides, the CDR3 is TGTGCCAGCAGCTTGGGACCCTCAAACGAGCAGTACTTC. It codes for CASSLGPSNEQYF.

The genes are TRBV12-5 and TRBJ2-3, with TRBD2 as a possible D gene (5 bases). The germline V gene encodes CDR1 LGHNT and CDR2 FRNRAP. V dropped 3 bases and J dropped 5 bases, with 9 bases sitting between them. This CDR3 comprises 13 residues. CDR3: CASGFSGIDTQYF. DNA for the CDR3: TGTGCTAGTGGTTTTTCGGGGATAGATACGCAGTATTTT.

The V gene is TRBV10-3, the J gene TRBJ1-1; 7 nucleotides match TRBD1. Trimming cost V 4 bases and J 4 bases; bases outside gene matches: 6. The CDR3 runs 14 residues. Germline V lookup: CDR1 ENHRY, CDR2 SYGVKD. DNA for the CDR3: TGTGCCATCAGTGGTCCAGGGGGAGTCACTGAAGCTTTCTTT. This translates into CAISGPGGVTEAFF.

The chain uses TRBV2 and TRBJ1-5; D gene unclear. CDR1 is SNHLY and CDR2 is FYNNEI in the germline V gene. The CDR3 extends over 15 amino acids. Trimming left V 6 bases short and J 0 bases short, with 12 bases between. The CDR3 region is CASSRDIYSNQPQHF. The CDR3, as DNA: TGTGCCAGCAGCCGAGACATCTATAGCAATCAGCCCCAGCATTTT.

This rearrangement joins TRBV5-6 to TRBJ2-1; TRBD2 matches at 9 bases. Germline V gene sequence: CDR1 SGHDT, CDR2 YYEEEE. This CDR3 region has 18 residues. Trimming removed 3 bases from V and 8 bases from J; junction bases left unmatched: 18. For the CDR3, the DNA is TGTGCCAGCAGCTGGGCCCTCCATGGGCGGGGGGGCGGAGATGAGCAGTTCTTC. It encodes CASSWALHGRGGGDEQFF.

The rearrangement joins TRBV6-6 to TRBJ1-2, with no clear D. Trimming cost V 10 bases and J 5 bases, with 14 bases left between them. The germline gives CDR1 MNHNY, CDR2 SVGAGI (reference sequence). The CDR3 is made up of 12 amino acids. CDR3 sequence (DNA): TGTGCCACCCCCGATCCCCCGTATGGCTACACCTTC. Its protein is CATPDPPYGYTF.

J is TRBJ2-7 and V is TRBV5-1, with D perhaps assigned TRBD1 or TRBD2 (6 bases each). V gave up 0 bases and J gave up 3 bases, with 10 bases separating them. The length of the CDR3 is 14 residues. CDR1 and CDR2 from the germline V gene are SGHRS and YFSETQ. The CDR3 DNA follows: TGCGCCAGCAGCTTGGGACAGGAGGGCTACGAGCAGTACTTC. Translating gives CASSLGQEGYEQYF.

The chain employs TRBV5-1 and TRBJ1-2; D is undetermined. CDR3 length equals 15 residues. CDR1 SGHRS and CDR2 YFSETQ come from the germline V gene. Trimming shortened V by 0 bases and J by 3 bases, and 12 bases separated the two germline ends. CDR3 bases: TGCGCCAGCAGCTTGGGCACTGCGGTGTACTATGGCTACACCTTC. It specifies CASSLGTAVYYGYTF.

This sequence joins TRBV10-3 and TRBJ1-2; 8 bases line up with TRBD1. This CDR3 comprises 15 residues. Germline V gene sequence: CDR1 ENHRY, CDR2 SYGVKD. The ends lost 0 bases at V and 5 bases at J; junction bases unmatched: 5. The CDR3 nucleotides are TGTGCCATCAGTGAGTCGGGCAGGGGGCAATATGGCTACACCTTC. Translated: CAISESGRGQYGYTF.

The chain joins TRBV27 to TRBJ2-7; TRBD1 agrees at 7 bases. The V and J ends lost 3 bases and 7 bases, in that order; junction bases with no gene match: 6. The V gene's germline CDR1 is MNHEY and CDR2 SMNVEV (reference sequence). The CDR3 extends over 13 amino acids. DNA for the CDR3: TGTGCCAGCAGTTTGATGGGACAGCTGGAGCAGTACTTC. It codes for CASSLMGQLEQYF.

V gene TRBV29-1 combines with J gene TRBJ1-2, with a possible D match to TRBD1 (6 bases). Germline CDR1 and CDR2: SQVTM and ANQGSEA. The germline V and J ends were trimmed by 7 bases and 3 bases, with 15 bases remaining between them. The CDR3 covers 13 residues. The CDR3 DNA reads TGCAGCGGTGAGGGGGGGAGGGACTATGGCTACACCTTC. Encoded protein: CSGEGGRDYGYTF.